This is a list of T cell receptor beta chains from one sample in a study of blood T cell repertoires in COVID-19. Using immunoSEQ multiplex PCR, the repertoire was profiled, and TCRdb retains in-frame clones only, with some absent. The top ten hold approximately 13% of the sample, which has about 160,000 clones, about four fifths seen once. Sequencing was performed on peripheral blood. All receptors derive from a man between 70 and 80 years old who had recovered from COVID-19. Each CDR3 is given with its conserved first and last residue. D genes are given only for firm matches. Expanded clones are given a class, and other clones once, few, many or no size at all.

>TRBD1|TRBV6-5|once|TRBJ1-5
CASSYGTGRNQPQHF
TGTGCCAGCAGTTACGGGACAGGCCGCAATCAGCCCCAGCATTTT
>TRBD1|TRBV19|-|TRBJ1-2
CASSGGQGDGYTF
TGTGCCAGTAGTGGAGGACAGGGCGATGGCTACACCTTC
>TRBD2|TRBV3-1/TRBV3-2|-|TRBJ2-1
CARSLGGLAGYNEQFF
TGTGCCAGGTCCCTGGGGGGACTAGCGGGATACAATGAGCAGTTCTTC
>-|TRBV7-9|-|TRBJ2-5
CASSLGEVETQYF
TGTGCCAGCAGCTTAGGAGAGGTGGAGACCCAGTACTTC
>TRBD2|TRBV7-2|-|TRBJ2-1
CASTLAGAYNEQFF
TGTGCCAGCACCCTAGCGGGAGCCTACAATGAGCAGTTCTTC
>-|TRBV15|-|TRBJ1-5
CATSRDLGRGNQPQHF
TGTGCCACCAGCAGAGATCTAGGCAGGGGAAATCAGCCCCAGCATTTT
>-|TRBV27|-|TRBJ1-5
CASSSQQADWGNQPQHF
TGTGCCAGCAGTTCCCAACAGGCCGACTGGGGCAATCAGCCCCAGCATTTT
>-|TRBV5-4|once|TRBJ2-3
CASSGRGPITDTQYF
TGTGCCAGCAGCGGCAGGGGACCCATCACAGATACGCAGTATTTT
>-|TRBV6-2/TRBV6-3|-|TRBJ1-2
CASSLNYGYTF
TGTGCCAGCAGTTTAAACTATGGCTACACCTTC
>TRBD1|TRBV27|-|TRBJ2-7
CASSPSGTASYEQYF
TGTGCCAGCAGTCCTTCCGGGACAGCCTCCTACGAGCAGTACTTC
>TRBD1|TRBV28|-|TRBJ1-2
CASSRGDREHHGYTF
TGTGCCAGCAGCCGGGGGGACAGGGAGCACCATGGCTACACCTTC
>-|TRBV6-4|-|TRBJ2-6
CASTIRVPSGANVLTF
TGTGCCAGCACCATCCGGGTTCCCTCTGGGGCCAACGTCCTGACTTTC
>-|TRBV4-3|-|TRBJ1-2
CASSQGLQAYGYTF
TGCGCCAGCAGCCAAGGGCTACAGGCCTATGGCTACACCTTC
>-|TRBV3-1/TRBV3-2|-|TRBJ1-5
CASSPGTDRFNQPQHF
TGTGCCAGCAGCCCGGGGACTGACCGTTTCAATCAGCCCCAGCATTTT
>-|TRBV18|once|TRBJ2-2
CASSPPGGTGELFF
TGTGCCAGCTCACCACCAGGGGGCACCGGGGAGCTGTTTTTT
>TRBD1|TRBV5-6|-|TRBJ1-1
CASSLGNRGPAFF
TGTGCCAGCAGCTTGGGGAACAGGGGGCCTGCTTTCTTT
>-|TRBV5-1|-|TRBJ2-2
CASSLAAQADTGELFF
TGCGCCAGCAGCTTGGCCGCTCAGGCCGACACCGGGGAGCTGTTTTTT
>-|TRBV11-3|-|TRBJ2-1
CASSPTAFGNEQFF
TGTGCCAGCAGCCCGACAGCATTCGGCAATGAGCAGTTCTTC
>TRBD2|TRBV19|once|TRBJ2-3
CASMKRGNTDTQYF
TGTGCCAGTATGAAGCGGGGAAACACAGATACGCAGTATTTT
>TRBD2|TRBV10-3|-|TRBJ2-7
CAISDGTNNEQYF
TGTGCCATCAGTGACGGGACTAACAACGAGCAGTACTTC
>-|TRBV5-6|-|TRBJ2-1
CASSPTGYATYNEQFF
TGTGCCAGCAGCCCCACAGGGTACGCGACGTACAATGAGCAGTTCTTC
>-|TRBV5-1|-|TRBJ2-3
CASSPTGISTDTQYF
TGCGCCAGCAGCCCTACAGGGATATCCACAGATACGCAGTATTTT
>-|TRBV5-1|-|TRBJ2-2
CASSLSFRGVTGELFF
TGCGCCAGCAGCTTGTCTTTCAGGGGTGTCACCGGGGAGCTGTTTTTT
>-|TRBV7-9|-|TRBJ2-3
CASSLVGRKSTDTQYF
TGTGCCAGCAGCTTAGTTGGGCGTAAAAGCACAGATACGCAGTATTTT
>-|TRBV7-8|-|TRBJ2-2
CASSRDRYTGELFF
TGTGCCAGCAGCCGTGACAGATACACCGGGGAGCTGTTTTTT
>TRBD2|TRBV27|-|TRBJ2-5
CASSFEASGSWLGGETQYF
TGTGCCAGCAGTTTCGAGGCTAGCGGGAGCTGGTTAGGGGGAGAGACCCAGTACTTC
>TRBD2|TRBV7-2|-|TRBJ2-7
CASSLVGTSGHDEQYF
TGTGCCAGCAGCTTAGTCGGGACTAGCGGACACGACGAGCAGTACTTC
>TRBD1|TRBV5-1|-|TRBJ1-2
CASSLGQGAGYTF
TGCGCCAGCAGCTTGGGGCAGGGGGCTGGCTACACCTTC
>TRBD2|TRBV10-2|once|TRBJ2-3
CASTGLAGGADTQYF
TGCGCCAGCACGGGACTAGCGGGAGGGGCAGATACGCAGTATTTT
>-|TRBV3-1/TRBV3-2|once|TRBJ1-2
CASSPLEGLGYGYTF
TGTGCCAGCAGCCCACTGGAGGGTTTAGGCTATGGCTACACCTTC
>TRBD1|TRBV10-3|-|TRBJ2-2
CAISPGQGNTGELFF
TGTGCCATCAGTCCGGGACAGGGGAACACCGGGGAGCTGTTTTTT
>TRBD2|TRBV2|-|TRBJ2-2
CASRNSGSGTGELFF
TGTGCCAGCAGGAATAGCGGGAGCGGCACCGGGGAGCTGTTTTTT
>-|TRBV3-1/TRBV3-2|-|TRBJ1-1
CASSREFENTEAFF
TGTGCCAGCAGTCGGGAATTTGAGAACACTGAAGCTTTCTTT
>TRBD1|TRBV30|once|TRBJ1-1
CAWTPPDRDTEAFF
TGTGCCTGGACACCGCCGGACAGGGACACTGAAGCTTTCTTT
>-|TRBV5-1|-|TRBJ2-1
CASSSGSSAHNEQFF
TGCGCCAGCAGCAGCGGATCCTCTGCGCACAATGAGCAGTTCTTC
>-|TRBV6-6|-|TRBJ1-1
CASTAVRGSEAFF
TGTGCCAGCACCGCAGTAAGGGGCTCTGAAGCTTTCTTT
>TRBD2|TRBV15|once|TRBJ2-5
CATSREAGGGETQYF
TGTGCCACCAGCAGAGAAGCGGGAGGAGGGGAGACCCAGTACTTC
>TRBD2|TRBV7-8|-|TRBJ2-1
CASSPKTSGRGYNEQFF
TGTGCCAGCAGCCCCAAGACTAGCGGGAGGGGCTACAATGAGCAGTTCTTC
>TRBD1|TRBV7-9|-|TRBJ2-3
CASSLDLSWGQVSTDTQYF
TGTGCCAGCAGCTTAGATCTGTCCTGGGGACAGGTTAGCACAGATACGCAGTATTTT
>TRBD1|TRBV2|few|TRBJ1-6
CASRDRGLNSPLHF
TGTGCCAGCAGGGACAGGGGGCTGAATTCACCCCTCCACTTT
>-|TRBV6-1|-|TRBJ2-7
CASSDKSGINSYEQYF
TGTGCCAGCAGTGATAAGTCCGGGATTAACTCCTACGAGCAGTACTTC
>TRBD1|TRBV2|few|TRBJ2-6
CASRGTGDPFNGANVLTF
TGTGCCAGCAGGGGGACAGGGGATCCCTTTAATGGGGCCAACGTCCTGACTTTC
>TRBD1|TRBV6-5|-|TRBJ1-2
CASSSGTGSYGYTF
TGTGCCAGCAGTTCCGGGACAGGATCGTATGGCTACACCTTC
>-|TRBV5-4|-|TRBJ2-5
CASSFPQGQETQYF
TGTGCCAGCAGCTTCCCTCAGGGTCAAGAGACCCAGTACTTC
>TRBD2|TRBV28|-|TRBJ2-7
CATEGTSDNEQYF
TGTGCCACCGAGGGGACTAGCGACAACGAGCAGTACTTC
>TRBD2|TRBV9|-|TRBJ2-1
CASSARLAGGGDEQFF
TGTGCCAGCAGCGCCAGACTAGCGGGAGGGGGGGATGAGCAGTTCTTC
>-|TRBV20-1|-|TRBJ1-1
CSAGTDTEAFF
TGCAGCGCGGGTACAGACACTGAAGCTTTCTTT
>TRBD2|TRBV3-1/TRBV3-2|many|TRBJ2-5
CASSQDLERGWEETQYF
TGTGCCAGCAGCCAAGATCTGGAGCGGGGGTGGGAAGAGACCCAGTACTTC
>-|TRBV6-6|few|TRBJ2-7
CASSYIALSSYEQYF
TGTGCCAGCAGTTACATTGCGTTGAGCTCCTACGAGCAGTACTTC
>TRBD2|TRBV2|few|TRBJ2-7
CASSAGAGAYEQYF
TGTGCCAGCAGTGCCGGAGCGGGAGCCTACGAGCAGTACTTC
>-|TRBV29-1|-|TRBJ2-2
CSVDGGSNTGELFF
TGCAGCGTTGATGGGGGGAGCAACACCGGGGAGCTGTTTTTT
>TRBD1|TRBV4-1|once|TRBJ1-1
CASSQEQGMNTEAFF
TGCGCCAGCAGCCAAGAACAGGGGATGAACACTGAAGCTTTCTTT
>TRBD1|TRBV28|few|TRBJ1-1
CASSLGRTGNVGTEAFF
TGTGCCAGCAGTCTAGGGAGGACAGGGAACGTGGGCACTGAAGCTTTCTTT
>-|TRBV14|once|TRBJ1-3
CASSPMTESGNTIYF
TGTGCCAGCAGCCCTATGACAGAATCTGGAAACACCATATATTTT